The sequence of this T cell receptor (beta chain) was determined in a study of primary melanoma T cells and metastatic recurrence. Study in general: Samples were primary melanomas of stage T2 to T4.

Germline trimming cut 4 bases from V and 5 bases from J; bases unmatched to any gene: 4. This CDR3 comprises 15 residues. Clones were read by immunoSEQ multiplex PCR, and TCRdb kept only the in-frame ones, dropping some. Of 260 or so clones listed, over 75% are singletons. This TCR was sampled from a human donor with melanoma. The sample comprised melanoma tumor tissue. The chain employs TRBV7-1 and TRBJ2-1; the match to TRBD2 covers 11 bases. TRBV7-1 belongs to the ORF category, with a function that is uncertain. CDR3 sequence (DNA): TGTGCCAGCAGCTTACTACTAGCGGGGGACAATGAGCAGTTCTTC. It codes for CASSLLLAGDNEQFF.